The rows below give T cell receptor beta chains drawn from one sample of a study of human T cells and chemical hapten exposure. TCRdb itself ran the RACE reads through MiXCR, one entry per CDR3 protein. The sample has roughly 64,000 distinct CDR3 sequences, roughly 12% seen once. This specimen was whole blood, taken in connection with sensitization to the hapten diphenylcyclopropenone (DPC). All receptors come from a woman aged 40 to 55 with alopecia areata. Some clones in this sample may be carry-over from other donors' samples. Both conserved end residues are part of each CDR3. Fields, in order: D gene, J gene, V gene, clone size, CDR3 DNA, CDR3 protein. D genes are given only for firm matches. Size is omitted from some rows. Given values are once, few, many or a class for expanded clones.

>-|TRBJ2-1|TRBV9|many
TGTGCCAGCAGCTCCCGGGTAGCGGCTGACCTGGGGAATGAGCAGTTCTTC
CASSSRVAADLGNEQFF
>-|TRBJ2-3|TRBV7-6|many
TGTGCCAGCAGCACTCCTACGGCGCGAGTAGATACGCAGTATTTT
CASSTPTARVDTQYF
>-|TRBJ2-5|TRBV10-3|-
TGTGCCATCAGTGAGTCTGGCGGGAAAGAGACCCAGTACTTC
CAISESGGKETQYF
>-|TRBJ2-3|TRBV20-1|many
TGCAGTGCTAGAGGCGAGGGGGTAAACACAGATACGCAGTATTTT
CSARGEGVNTDTQYF
>TRBD1|TRBJ1-6|TRBV27|-
TGTGCCAGCAGTTTATATCCGCCGACAGGGGAGGGCTCCTATAATTCACCCCTCCACTTT
CASSLYPPTGEGSYNSPLHF
>-|TRBJ1-5|TRBV7-2|few
TGTGCCAGCAGCTTAGAAGTTGTCAGCTATAATCAGCCCCAGCATTTT
CASSLEVVSYNQPQHF
>TRBD2|TRBJ2-1|TRBV5-1|few
TGCGCCAGCAGCTCGAAAAGCGGGGGCGGGAGTGGTGAGCAGTTCTTC
CASSSKSGGGSGEQFF
>-|TRBJ2-6|TRBV20-1|many
TGCAGTGCTAGGGATTCCCGAGCAGGAAGCTCTGGGGCCAACGTCCTGACTTTC
CSARDSRAGSSGANVLTF
>-|TRBJ2-1|TRBV7-7|many
TGTGCCAGCAGCCGGACTCCCAGAACCTACAATGAGCAGTTCTTC
CASSRTPRTYNEQFF
>-|TRBJ2-6|TRBV7-2|few
TGTGCCAGCAGCTTAGCTCAGGCCTCTGGGGCCAACGTCCTGACTTTC
CASSLAQASGANVLTF
>-|TRBJ2-3|TRBV11-2|-
TGTGCCAGCAGCTTCCCATCTGTGCGTGCGCAGTATTTT
CASSFPSVRAQYF
>TRBD2|TRBJ2-3|TRBV18|many
TGTGCCAGCTCACCGGGGACTAGCGGGAACTCAGATACGCAGTATTTT
CASSPGTSGNSDTQYF
>TRBD1|TRBJ1-2|TRBV19|many
TGTGCCAGTAGTTTCCAGGGGGCGGCTGGCTACACCTTC
CASSFQGAAGYTF
>TRBD2|TRBJ2-1|TRBV7-6|-
TGTGCCAGCAGCCAGTCTAGCGGGAGGTCCAATGAGCAGTTCTTC
CASSQSSGRSNEQFF
>TRBD2|TRBJ2-4|TRBV15|-
TGTGCCACCAGCAGAGATTCTAGCGGAATAGCCAAAAACATTCAGTACTTC
CATSRDSSGIAKNIQYF
>-|TRBJ2-1|TRBV6-2/TRBV6-3|-
TGTGCCAGCAATCTCGGTCCCGCCTACAATGAGCAGTTCTTC
CASNLGPAYNEQFF
>-|TRBJ2-1|TRBV30|medium-sized
TGTGCCCAGAACGGGGGGCCTCAACCCAATGAGCAGTTCTTC
CAQNGGPQPNEQFF
>-|TRBJ2-7|TRBV27|many
TGTGCCAGCAGTTCCCCCTCCCTCCGGCAGACCTACGAGCAGTACTTC
CASSSPSLRQTYEQYF
>-|TRBJ1-1|TRBV9|few
TGTGCCAGCAGCCCACTGGGGTCGGGAGGGGACACTGAAGCTTTCTTT
CASSPLGSGGDTEAFF
>-|TRBJ2-1|TRBV7-6|few
TGTGCCAGCAGCTTAGGGCAGGGGCACTCTGGCAATGAGCAGTTCTTC
CASSLGQGHSGNEQFF
>TRBD1|TRBJ2-5|TRBV9|few
TGTGCCAGCAGCGCGGGACAGGGGTACGAGACCCAGTACTTC
CASSAGQGYETQYF
>TRBD1|TRBJ1-1|TRBV3-1|-
TGTGCCAGCAGCCAAAAAGGGGGCTGGACTGAAGCTTTCTTT
CASSQKGGWTEAFF
>-|TRBJ1-5|TRBV7-2|many
TGTGCCAGCAGCTTAGGCCAGACCAGCAATCAGCCCCAGCATTTT
CASSLGQTSNQPQHF
>TRBD1|TRBJ1-1|TRBV12-3/TRBV12-4|few
TGTGCCAGCACCAGGGACAGGGGGCGGACTGAAGCTTTCTTT
CASTRDRGRTEAFF
>-|TRBJ1-2|TRBV3-1|-
TGTGCCAGCAGCCAACGGGGCAATGGCTATGGCTACACCTTC
CASSQRGNGYGYTF
>-|TRBJ2-1|TRBV6-2/TRBV6-3|many
TGTGCCAGCAGCCCCCGAGAGTACAATGAGCAGTTCTTC
CASSPREYNEQFF
>-|TRBJ1-1|TRBV6-4|medium-sized
TGTGCCAGCAGTGACTCTTCGGAGGGTGAAGCTTTCTTT
CASSDSSEGEAFF
>TRBD2|TRBJ2-4|TRBV7-3|-
TGTGCCAGCAGCCTGGGGACTAGCCGGGGGGACATTCAGTACTTC
CASSLGTSRGDIQYF
>TRBD1|TRBJ1-1|TRBV7-2|-
TGTGCCAGCAGACTCGACAGGGCGAACACTGAAGCTTTCTTT
CASRLDRANTEAFF
>-|TRBJ2-5|TRBV7-7|few
TGTGCTAGCAGCTTTCTCAAAGGGTCGGGGGAGACCCAGTACTTC
CASSFLKGSGETQYF
>-|TRBJ2-1|TRBV3-1|-
TGTGCCAGCGGCGCCTACAATGAGCAGTTCTTC
CASGAYNEQFF
>TRBD2|TRBJ2-5|TRBV19|few
TGTGCCAGTAGTATATTAGGAGTCCTAGCGGCGAACCAAGAGACCCAGTACTTC
CASSILGVLAANQETQYF
>-|TRBJ2-7|TRBV20-1|many
TGCAGTCCCTTCCACGGTGGGGACGGCGAGCAGTACTTC
CSPFHGGDGEQYF
>-|TRBJ2-2|TRBV12-3/TRBV12-4|many
TGTGCCAGCAGTCTCCATGCCGGGGAGCTGTTTTTT
CASSLHAGELFF
>-|TRBJ2-6|TRBV6-5|many
TGTGCCAGCAGCCCGATACCGGGACCCACGAGCTCTGGGGCCAACGTCCTGACTTTC
CASSPIPGPTSSGANVLTF
>TRBD1|TRBJ1-2|TRBV12-3/TRBV12-4|few
TGTGCCAGCAGTCTGGACAGGGGGGTTGGAGGCTACACCTTC
CASSLDRGVGGYTF
>TRBD1|TRBJ2-7|TRBV27|-
TGTGCCAGCAGGTCTCTGGGGACAGGGCTTGCCTACGAGCAGTACTTC
CASRSLGTGLAYEQYF
>TRBD2|TRBJ2-1|TRBV28|many
TGTGCCAGCAGACCGGGACTAGCGGGAAAGGATGAGCAGTTCTTC
CASRPGLAGKDEQFF
>-|TRBJ2-5|TRBV7-6|few
TGTGCCAGCAGCTCCGGACGGAGATTCCAAGAGACCCAGTACTTC
CASSSGRRFQETQYF
>TRBD2|TRBJ2-1|TRBV27|many
TGTGCCAGCAGTCCCACCGGGACTAGGGCCCAGTTGTGGTTCTTC
CASSPTGTRAQLWFF
>-|TRBJ1-5|TRBV4-2|-
TGTGCCAGCAGCCAAGAAGGGGCCTCGGGACAGCCCCAGCATTTT
CASSQEGASGQPQHF
>-|TRBJ2-7|TRBV12-3/TRBV12-4|many
TGTGCCAGCGCTAAAAACAGGGATTGGGCCTACGAGCAGTACTTC
CASAKNRDWAYEQYF
>TRBD1|TRBJ1-2|TRBV6-6|many
TGTGCCAGCAGTTATCCCCCGGGACAGGAGCGGGGCTACACCTTC
CASSYPPGQERGYTF
>-|TRBJ2-7|TRBV6-2/TRBV6-3|many
TGTGCCAGCACCCTACTATTAAGCGCAGGAGCTGGGGAGCAGTACTTC
CASTLLLSAGAGEQYF
>-|TRBJ2-1|TRBV9|many
TGTGCCAGCAGCGATCCGGGACGTGGGGTGAATGAGCAGTTCTTC
CASSDPGRGVNEQFF
>TRBD2|TRBJ2-1|TRBV11-3|many
TGTGCCAGCAGCCAAGGACTAGCGGGGGGGAGCGAGCAGTTCTTC
CASSQGLAGGSEQFF
>-|TRBJ1-6|TRBV27|-
TGTGCCAGCAGTTTTCGGGTGCGGGAGTCACCCCTCCACTTT
CASSFRVRESPLHF
>-|TRBJ2-7|TRBV30|few
TGTGCCTGGAGTAGGGGGACACTCTACGAGCAGTACTTC
CAWSRGTLYEQYF
>-|TRBJ2-3|TRBV7-6|-
TGTGCCAGCAGGGGGGATAGCACAGATACGCAGTATTTT
CASRGDSTDTQYF
>-|TRBJ2-1|TRBV6-1|many
TGTGCCAGCATGGAAGGGGTGGCTTACAATGAGCAGTTCTTC
CASMEGVAYNEQFF
>-|TRBJ1-2|TRBV4-3|few
TGCGCCAGCAGCGCCGACAGCATCTATGGCTACACCTTC
CASSADSIYGYTF
>-|TRBJ1-6|TRBV10-1|many
TGCGCCAGCAGTGCGTCGGGGGGGAATTCACCCCTCCACTTT
CASSASGGNSPLHF
>-|TRBJ1-3|TRBV28|-
TGTGCCACCCAAGGGGGGGTGGGAAACACCATATATTTT
CATQGGVGNTIYF
>-|TRBJ2-3|TRBV7-2|many
TGTGCCAGCAGCTTGGGGCCGTGGGATACGCAGTATTTT
CASSLGPWDTQYF
>-|TRBJ2-5|TRBV9|many
TGTGCCAGCAGCGTAGGGGCAGGGCAAGAAGAGACCCAGTACTTC
CASSVGAGQEETQYF